This T cell receptor beta chain is drawn from a study of blood T cell repertoires in COVID-19. Study details: Specimens from acute and convalescent COVID-19 originated in the United States, Italy and Spain. Nucleic acid was either cDNA or gDNA, and it came from T cells, B-cell-depleted T cells, or PBMCs.

V trimming: 7 bases; J trimming: 3 bases; junction bases outside the gene matches: 6. The CDR3 runs 13 residues. Germline CDR1 and CDR2: MDHEN and SYDVKM. Authors' data handling: Amplification from reference gene primers served as the basis for estimated nucleated cell counts. Only in-frame clones appear in the TCRdb table, and some are missing; sequencing was by immunoSEQ multiplex PCR. V, J and clone size are those of that table, while D and trimming were read from the DNA. Of over 50,000 clones in the sample, approximately 78% were seen once. Sequencing input: peripheral blood. This sequence joins TRBV28 and TRBJ2-7, with TRBD1 identical over 7 bases. The receptor comes from a man older than 75 with acute or convalescent COVID-19. The CDR3 nucleotides read TGTGCCAGCACCTCCAGGGGGTTCTACGAGCAGTACTTC. Amino acids: CASTSRGFYEQYF.